This T cell receptor beta chain came from a study of blood T cell repertoires in COVID-19. Enrolled through a virtual design, the participants were between 18 and 89 years of age and came from 24 US areas. A PCR-confirmed or clinician-diagnosed COVID-19 case had contacted exposed participants within 2 weeks of entry. Profiled with immunoSEQ multiplex PCR; TCRdb holds only in-frame clones, not every one. The profile shows 250,000 to 300,000 clones, 82% of them singletons. Deletions cut 2 bases from V and 9 bases from J, with 11 bases between. The germline gives CDR1 MNHEY, CDR2 SVGAGI. This CDR3 region has 13 residues.

Input material: PBMCs or T cells enriched from blood (not recorded which). This chain uses TRBV6-5 with TRBJ1-5; D remains ambiguous. The sequence was collected from a man aged 35 to 55 who had been exposed to COVID-19. CDR3 nucleotide sequence: TGTGCCAGCAGTTACGGCGGCGGTATGCCCCAGCATTTT. This translates into CASSYGGGMPQHF.